Shown below are 5 T cell receptor beta chains from a single sample sequenced in a study of neurological immune-mediated disorders. Using its own MiXCR run on the 5' RACE reads, TCRdb lists one record per CDR3 protein. Of about 62,000 distinct CDR3 sequences in the sample, about 4% were seen once. The sample consisted of PBMCs. The receptors come from a woman in her forties or fifties with multiple sclerosis.

In this sample, this clonotype turned up many times. The genes are TRBV20-1 and TRBJ2-1, with D maybe TRBD2 (6 bases). In germline, CDR1 is DFQATT, CDR2 SNEGSKA (reference sequence). The CDR3 covers 14 residues. Trimming removed 2 bases at V and 5 bases at J, with 13 bases between. CDR3 sequence reads: CSARLGTGNNEQFF. The CDR3 nucleotides read TGCAGTGCTAGATTGGGGACTGGCAACAATGAGCAGTTCTTC.

This clonotype was observed at least ten times. The gene calls are TRBV4-3 and TRBJ2-2; weak D call: TRBD1 (6 bases). The CDR3 length is 17 residues. The germline V and J ends were trimmed by 1 base and 3 bases, with 15 bases remaining between them. Germline CDR1 is LGHNA and CDR2 is YSLEER. In DNA form, the CDR3 reads TGCGCCAGCAGCCAAGTGACGACAGGCTTGTACACCGGGGAGCTGTTTTTT. It translates to CASSQVTTGLYTGELFF.

There are many counts of this clonotype. The chain carries TRBV5-1 and TRBJ2-3; D tentatively fits TRBD1 or TRBD2 (5 bases each). Germline values: CDR1 SGHRS, CDR2 YFSETQ. This CDR3 has 14 amino acids. Trimming stripped 0 bases from V and 4 bases from J, with 9 bases between. CDR3 DNA: TGCGCCAGCAGCTTGGAGGGGAGCGCAGATACGCAGTATTTT. Its translation: CASSLEGSADTQYF.

This clonotype came up many times. In nucleotides, the CDR3 is TGTGCCACCAGCAGAGAAGTGTACACCACCGGGGAGCTGTTTTTT. This gives the protein CATSREVYTTGELFF. The gene calls are TRBV15 and TRBJ2-2, with unresolved D. V shed 0 bases and J shed 4 bases, with 9 bases lying between them. Germline-derived CDR1 and CDR2 are LNHNV and YYDKDF (reference sequence). The length of the CDR3 is 15 residues.

This clonotype has at least ten counts. The V gene is TRBV7-2, the J gene TRBJ1-2; D not resolved. Germline CDR1 and CDR2: SGHTA and FQGNSA. The CDR3 extends over 15 amino acids. The V end lost 4 bases, the J end lost 3 bases, and 15 bases lay between the germline ends. CDR3 sequence (DNA): TGTGCCAGCAGCTCCCCGTCGTCGAGTTACTATGGCTACACCTTC. This sequence encodes CASSSPSSSYYGYTF.